Each of the 25 T cell receptor beta chains below was sequenced from the same sample in a study of blood T cell repertoires in COVID-19. Sequenced by immunoSEQ multiplex PCR; TCRdb stores in-frame clones only, minus some. The repertoire holds under 350,000 clones, with around nine tenths as singletons. Sample: peripheral blood. These receptor sequences come from a man aged 40-49 years with acute or convalescent COVID-19.

Written as DNA, the CDR3 is TGTGCCAGCAGCCTCGGACTCCCGAACACCGGGGAGCTGTTTTTT. Protein sequence: CASSLGLPNTGELFF. The chain uses TRBV7-2 and TRBJ2-2; possibly TRBD2 for D (5 bases). Trimming pared 5 bases from V and 0 bases from J, leaving 10 bases between. CDR1 SGHTA and CDR2 FQGNSA come from the germline V gene. The CDR3 is 15 residues long. Filled out from reference TRBV7-2 and TRBJ2-2, the complete variable domain reads GAGVSQSPSNKVTEKGKDVELRCDPISGHTALYWYRQSLGQGLEFLIYFQGNSAPDKSGLPSDRFSAERTGGSVSTLTIQRTQQEDSAVYLCASSLGLPNTGELFFGEGSRLTVL.

V and J are TRBV10-2 and TRBJ2-2; 8 bases line up with TRBD1. Unmatched junction bases numbered 3, after V lost 6 bases and J lost 0 bases. Germline loops: CDR1 WSHSY, CDR2 SAAADI. This CDR3 contains 15 residues. CDR3 bases: TGCGCCAGCAGCCAACAGGGGGCGAACACCGGGGAGCTGTTTTTT. It is translated as CASSQQGANTGELFF.

The CDR3, as DNA: TGTGCCAGCAGCTTACCAAACCGGGATGAAGCTTTCTTT. Encoded protein: CASSLPNRDEAFF. The rearrangement links TRBV7-2 to TRBJ1-1; D is uncertain. The CDR3 sequence is 13 residues long. Germline V CDR1 and CDR2: SGHTA, FQGNSA. With 2 bases removed from V and 7 bases from J, the gap between germline ends came to 11 bases.

The chain has TRBV7-8 and TRBJ2-3; 7 nucleotides match TRBD2. Germline CDR1 reads SGHVS; CDR2 reads FQNEAQ. Trimming removed 1 base from V and 0 bases from J; junction bases left unmatched: 4. The CDR3 runs to 16 residues. The CDR3 sequence: CASSLVTGGSTDTQYF. CDR3 coding DNA: TGTGCCAGCAGCTTAGTCACCGGGGGGAGCACAGATACGCAGTATTTT.

The chain has TRBV5-4 and TRBJ1-1, with D uncertain. The V gene's germline CDR1 is SGHNT and CDR2 YYREEE (reference sequence). The CDR3 is made up of 14 amino acids. V dropped 1 base and J dropped 8 bases, with 15 bases sitting between them. The CDR3 region has the DNA TGTGCCAGCAGCTTGCGATTGTCCGGGGAGGAAGCTTTCTTT. Translated: CASSLRLSGEEAFF. Filled out from reference TRBV5-4 and TRBJ1-1, the complete variable domain reads ETGVTQSPTHLIKTRGQQVTLRCSSQSGHNTVSWYQQALGQGPQFIFQYYREEENGRGNFPPRFSGLQFPNYSSELNVNALELDDSALYLCASSLRLSGEEAFFGQGTRLTVV.

The chain has TRBV2 and TRBJ1-6, with 7 bases identical to TRBD1. The V and J ends lost 5 bases and 10 bases, in that order; junction bases with no gene match: 8. The CDR3 runs to 14 residues. Germline V gene sequence: CDR1 SNHLY, CDR2 FYNNEI. The CDR3 nucleotides read TGTGCCAGCAGTCGACAGGGTAGGGGGTCACCCCTCCACTTT. Translation gives CASSRQGRGSPLHF. The full variable domain, rest sourced from reference TRBV2 and TRBJ1-6, is EPEVTQTPSHQVTQMGQEVILRCVPISNHLYFYWYRQILGQKVEFLVSFYNNEISEKSEIFDDQFSVERPDGSNFTLKIRSTKLEDSAMYFCASSRQGRGSPLHFGNGTRLTVT.

The V and J genes are TRBV24-1 and TRBJ2-2, with TRBD2 matching 10 bases. Losses at the gene ends were 1 base for V and 6 bases for J; bases not matched to a gene: 4. The CDR3 runs to 16 residues. Germline V gives CDR1 KGHDR, CDR2 SFDVKD. CDR3 sequence reads: CATSDLGTSASGELFF. CDR3 in DNA: TGTGCCACCAGTGATTTAGGGACTAGCGCATCCGGGGAGCTGTTTTTT.

This chain links TRBV7-2 with TRBJ1-5, with TRBD1 identical over 8 bases. CDR1 is SGHTA and CDR2 is FQGNSA in the germline V gene. The CDR3 loop spans 15 amino acids. With V trimmed by 5 bases and J by 9 bases, 12 bases remained unmatched. The CDR3 sequence: CASSVRGTGEGPQHF. For the CDR3, the DNA is TGTGCCAGCAGCGTCAGGGGGACAGGAGAGGGGCCCCAGCATTTT.

J is TRBJ1-1 and V is TRBV29-1, with TRBD1 as a possible D gene (5 bases). From germline, CDR1 is SQVTM and CDR2 ANQGSEA. The CDR3 sequence is 14 residues long. V was cut by 3 bases and J by 1 base, with 12 bases left in between. CDR3 in amino acids: CSVDGRGENTEAFF. Written as DNA, the CDR3 is TGCAGCGTTGATGGGAGGGGAGAGAACACTGAAGCTTTCTTT.

In its sample, this clone was seen once. The rearrangement joins TRBV2 to TRBJ1-6; D might be TRBD1 (5 bases). The CDR3 has 15 residues. V shed 5 bases and J shed 3 bases, with 11 bases lying between them. CDR1 SNHLY and CDR2 FYNNEI come from the germline V gene. The CDR3 spells CASSSKGIYNSPLHF. The CDR3 DNA reads TGTGCCAGCAGTTCTAAGGGGATCTATAATTCACCCCTCCACTTT.

CDR3: CASSYYRGRGNTIYF. The CDR3 nucleotides read TGTGCCAGCAGCTATTACAGGGGACGTGGAAACACCATATATTTT. The J gene is TRBJ1-3, the V gene TRBV5-6, with 7 bases lining up with TRBD1. V shed 3 bases and J 3 bases; nucleotides not matched to a gene: 6. The CDR3 runs 15 residues. Germline CDR1 reads SGHDT; CDR2 reads YYEEEE.

There are a few counts of this clone. The chain links TRBV6-1 to TRBJ1-2, with 8 positions matching TRBD1. The CDR3 is made up of 13 amino acids. From germline, CDR1 is MNHNS and CDR2 SASEGT. Trimming took 3 bases from V and 8 from J; bases not matched to a gene: 5. The DNA for the CDR3 is TGTGCCAGCAGTGAGGACAGGGCCTTGGGCTACACCTTC. Its protein product is CASSEDRALGYTF.

V gene TRBV10-1 combines with J gene TRBJ2-3; 10 bases agree with TRBD1. Germline V CDR1 and CDR2: WNHNN, SYGVQD (reference sequence). The CDR3 totals 15 residues. The V and J ends lost 4 bases and 8 bases, in that order; junction bases with no gene match: 9. Here the CDR3 reads CASSAGDRGASTQYF. CDR3 nucleotides: TGCGCCAGCAGTGCAGGGGACAGGGGCGCATCTACGCAGTATTTT.

The chain recombines TRBV6-5 with TRBJ1-4, with 8 bases lining up with TRBD1. Germline assignment: CDR1 MNHEY and CDR2 SVGAGI. Germline trimming cut 4 bases from V and 6 bases from J; bases unmatched to any gene: 7. CDR3 length equals 15 residues. DNA of the CDR3: TGTGCCAGCAGTTTCTCAGGGGGCACTGATGAAAAACTGTTTTTT. Its translation is CASSFSGGTDEKLFF.

V is TRBV10-3 and J is TRBJ1-5; D gene uncertain. V shed 8 bases and J shed 5 bases, with 10 bases lying between them. The CDR3 consists of 12 residues. Germline V gene lookup returns CDR1 ENHRY and CDR2 SYGVKD. CDR3 sequence: CAISPGDQPQHF. For the CDR3, the DNA is TGTGCCATCTCCCCCGGGGATCAGCCCCAGCATTTT.

The rearrangement links TRBV19 to TRBJ1-5, with TRBD1 identical over 7 bases. The CDR3 totals 15 residues. Losses at the gene ends were 3 bases for V and 9 bases for J; bases not matched to a gene: 11. CDR1 is LNHDA and CDR2 is SQIVND in the germline V gene (reference sequence). Here the CDR3 reads CASSIRQGLLTPQHF. The CDR3 DNA sequence: TGTGCCAGTAGTATTCGACAGGGACTCTTGACGCCCCAGCATTTT.

The chain has TRBV7-2 and TRBJ2-1, with 8 bases identical to TRBD1. Trimming cost V 5 bases and J 8 bases; bases outside gene matches: 14. This CDR3 spans 16 amino acids. The germline CDR1 and CDR2 sequences are SGHTA and FQGNSA. Written as DNA, the CDR3 is TGTGCCAGCAGCCTTCTCGGACAGGGCGGTAGGGATGAGCAGTTCTTC. It is translated as CASSLLGQGGRDEQFF. The full variable domain, in which reference TRBV7-2 and TRBJ2-1 provide the parts outside the CDR3, is GAGVSQSPSNKVTEKGKDVELRCDPISGHTALYWYRQSLGQGLEFLIYFQGNSAPDKSGLPSDRFSAERTGGSVSTLTIQRTQQEDSAVYLCASSLLGQGGRDEQFFGPGTRLTVL.

Points on this clone: The sample carries other DNA sequences with the same CDR3. The V call is TRBV20-1, the J call TRBJ2-7; the D gene is possibly TRBD1 (6 bases). The germline CDR1 and CDR2 sequences are DFQATT and SNEGSKA (reference sequence). CDR3 length: 11 residues. V gave up 5 bases and J gave up 4 bases, with 9 bases separating them. The CDR3 DNA follows: TGCAGTGCTTTACAGGGATACGAGCAGTACTTC. As protein: CSALQGYEQYF.

V usage is TRBV5-6 and J usage is TRBJ2-5, with D perhaps matching TRBD2 (6 bases). Germline CDR1 is SGHDT and CDR2 is YYEEEE. This CDR3 region has 16 residues. Trimming stripped 1 base from V and 7 bases from J, with 20 bases between. The CDR3 coding sequence is TGTGCCAGCAGCTTGACAGCCCGGGACTTTAGGGGGACCCAGTACTTC. Amino acids: CASSLTARDFRGTQYF.

The chain couples TRBV6-5 to TRBJ2-3; TRBD1 is a possible D gene (6 bases). Deletions cut 8 bases from V and 0 bases from J, with 9 bases between. The V gene's germline CDR1 is MNHEY and CDR2 SVGAGI. The CDR3 sequence is 13 residues long. As DNA, the CDR3 is TGTGCCAGCGGGACACCGAGCACAGATACGCAGTATTTT. This encodes CASGTPSTDTQYF.

The CDR3 nucleotides read TGTGCCACCAGTGAGCTCCAGGGTCATAAGGAAAAACTGTTTTTT. Amino acid sequence: CATSELQGHKEKLFF. V gene TRBV24-1 combines with J gene TRBJ1-4, with D possibly being TRBD1 (5 bases). The CDR3 is 15 residues long. CDR1 and CDR2 (germline): KGHDR, SFDVKD. The V gene lost 4 bases and the J gene lost 8 bases, with 16 bases spanning the gap.

The chain recombines TRBV3-1 (or the pseudogene TRBV3-2) with TRBJ1-6, with D perhaps TRBD1 (5 bases). This CDR3 is built from 15 residues. Germline CDR1 reads LGHDT; CDR2 reads YNNKEL (reference sequence). Trimming took 4 bases from V and 7 from J, leaving 14 bases between them. CDR3 protein: CASSPSGTINSPLHF. In DNA form, the CDR3 reads TGTGCCAGCAGCCCATCCGGGACTATCAATTCACCCCTCCACTTT.

The chain employs TRBV7-9 and TRBJ1-4, with TRBD1 as a possible D gene (6 bases). V was cut by 4 bases and J by 7 bases, with 19 bases left in between. The CDR3 has 16 residues. CDR1 and CDR2 from the germline V gene are SEHNR and FQNEAQ (reference sequence). In DNA form, the CDR3 reads TGTGCCAGCAGCTCCGACCTACAGGGAAGGGGTGAAAAACTGTTTTTT. This translates into CASSSDLQGRGEKLFF.

J is TRBJ2-3 and V is TRBV4-1; the match to TRBD1 covers 10 bases. V lost 0 bases and J lost 4; bases outside the gene matches: 4. CDR1 and CDR2 from the germline V gene are MGHRA and YSYEKL. This CDR3 region has 16 residues. In DNA form, the CDR3 reads TGCGCCAGCAGCCAAGATCCTGGACAGGGGGCAGATACGCAGTATTTT. As protein: CASSQDPGQGADTQYF.

The chain has TRBV25-1 and TRBJ2-3, with D possibly matching TRBD2 (7 bases). Germline CDR1 is MGHDK and CDR2 is SYGVNS. V shed 2 bases and J shed 3 bases, with 12 bases lying between them. The CDR3 is 15 amino acids. The CDR3 DNA reads as TGTGCCAGCAGTGAAGGTGGGGGGGCAACAGATACGCAGTATTTT. Amino acid sequence: CASSEGGGATDTQYF.